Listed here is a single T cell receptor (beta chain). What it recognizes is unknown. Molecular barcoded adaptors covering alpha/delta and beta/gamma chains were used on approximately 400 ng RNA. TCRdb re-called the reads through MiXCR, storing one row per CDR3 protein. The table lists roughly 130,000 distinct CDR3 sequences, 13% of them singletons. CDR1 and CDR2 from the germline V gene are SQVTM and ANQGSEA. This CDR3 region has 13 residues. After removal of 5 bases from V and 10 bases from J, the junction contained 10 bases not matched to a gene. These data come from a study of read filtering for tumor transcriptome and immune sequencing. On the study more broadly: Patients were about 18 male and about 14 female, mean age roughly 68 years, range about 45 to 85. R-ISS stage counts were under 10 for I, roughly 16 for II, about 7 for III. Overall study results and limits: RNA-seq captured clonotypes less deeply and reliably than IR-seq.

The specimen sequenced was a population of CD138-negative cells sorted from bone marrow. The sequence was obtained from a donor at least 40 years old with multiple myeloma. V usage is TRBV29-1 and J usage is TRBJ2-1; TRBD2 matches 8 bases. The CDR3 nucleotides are TGCAGCGTTAACACCGGGGGGGCCGGAGAGCAGTTCTTC. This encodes CSVNTGGAGEQFF.